The 16 T cell receptor beta chains below were found in one sample sequenced in a study of T-cell memory formation after mild COVID-19. TCRdb passed the 5' RACE reads through MiXCR, listing each CDR3 protein once. Of 390,000 or so distinct CDR3 sequences listed, 16% are singletons. The sample taken for sequencing was PBMCs or a T cell subset sorted from them (not recorded which). The receptor set was obtained from a man younger than 35 who had mild COVID-19 (a few samples of this study predate the infection). Cell type and time point are not known.

The rearrangement links TRBV7-6 to TRBJ1-1; D gene ambiguous. Trimming pared 5 bases from V and 3 bases from J, leaving 10 bases between. The germline V gene encodes CDR1 SGHVS and CDR2 FNYEAQ. The CDR3 is 13 amino acids. The CDR3 DNA reads as TGTGCCAGCAGCCCGCGGTTGGACACTGAAGCTTTCTTT. It yields the protein CASSPRLDTEAFF.

A few counts support this clonotype. The chain has TRBV9 and TRBJ2-3, with 7 nucleotides matching TRBD2. Per germline, CDR1 SGDLS and CDR2 YYNGEE. The CDR3 runs 16 residues. V dropped 4 bases and J dropped 0; count of bases not matched to a gene: 8. CDR3 sequence (DNA): TGTGCCAGCAGCCTGTTGGGAGGGGCTAGCACAGATACGCAGTATTTT. This encodes CASSLLGGASTDTQYF.

This clonotype was counted a few times. The CDR3 sequence is CASSRPAGETQYF. CDR3 in DNA: TGTGCCAGCAGTCGACCCGCCGGAGAGACCCAGTACTTC. This rearrangement joins TRBV12-3 or TRBV12-4 to TRBJ2-5; D call uncertain. V lost 5 bases and J 4 bases, leaving 11 bases between the germline ends. The CDR3 runs 13 residues.

This clonotype was detected a few times. V usage is TRBV20-1 and J usage is TRBJ2-5; the match to TRBD1 covers 7 bases. There are 14 residues in the CDR3. The trim removed 0 bases at V and 5 bases at J, leaving 6 bases unmatched. Germline CDR1 and CDR2: DFQATT and SNEGSKA (reference sequence). The CDR3 protein is CSARDFRGTETQYF. The CDR3, as DNA: TGCAGTGCTAGAGACTTCAGGGGGACGGAGACCCAGTACTTC.

The rearrangement uses TRBV7-2 and TRBJ1-2; weak D call: TRBD1 (6 bases). With 2 bases removed from V and 8 bases from J, the gap between germline ends came to 18 bases. The CDR3 covers 15 residues. CDR1 is SGHTA, CDR2 FQGNSA, per germline. The CDR3: CASSLSQGLREGYTF. Here the CDR3 DNA reads TGTGCCAGCAGCTTATCCCAGGGGCTCCGTGAGGGCTACACCTTC.

The gene calls are TRBV20-1 and TRBJ1-2, with D possibly matching TRBD1 (5 bases). This CDR3 is built from 12 residues. V dropped 7 bases and J dropped 0 bases, with 9 bases sitting between them. The germline CDR1 and CDR2 sequences are DFQATT and SNEGSKA (reference sequence). CDR3 sequence (DNA): TGCAGTGTTCAGGGACCTAACTATGGCTACACCTTC. Translated: CSVQGPNYGYTF.

The chain has TRBV20-1 and TRBJ1-2; 10 bases line up with TRBD1. V was pared by 3 bases and J by 2 bases, with 6 bases of the junction left unmatched. The CDR3 consists of 15 residues. Germline assignment: CDR1 DFQATT and CDR2 SNEGSKA (reference sequence). CDR3: CSASDRGQRNYGYTF. The DNA for the CDR3 is TGCAGTGCTAGCGACAGGGGGCAGCGGAACTATGGCTACACCTTC.

The chain joins TRBV24-1 to TRBJ2-1; 7 nucleotides line up with TRBD2. After removal of 3 bases from V and 10 bases from J, the junction contained 5 bases not matched to a gene. This CDR3 spans 13 amino acids. Germline V CDR1 and CDR2: KGHDR, SFDVKD. The CDR3 reads CATSDPQLAEQFF. Here the CDR3 DNA reads TGTGCCACCAGTGATCCGCAACTAGCGGAGCAGTTCTTC.

The V call is TRBV6-4, the J call TRBJ1-1; perhaps TRBD1 as D (6 bases). CDR1 is MRHNA and CDR2 is SNTAGT in the germline V gene. There are 14 residues in the CDR3. V dropped 6 bases and J dropped 5 bases, with 16 bases sitting between them. The CDR3 is CASSETGRGTEAFF. As DNA, the CDR3 is TGTGCCAGCAGCGAAACAGGGCGAGGGACTGAAGCTTTCTTT.

This chain uses TRBV6-6 with TRBJ1-5; the D gene is possibly TRBD1 (6 bases). This CDR3 is built from 15 residues. V lost 6 bases and J lost 8, with 20 bases in between. The germline V gene encodes CDR1 MNHNY and CDR2 SVGAGI (reference sequence). The CDR3 reads CASRTRGGGREPQHF. The CDR3 nucleotides read TGTGCCAGCAGAACGCGGGGAGGGGGTCGGGAGCCCCAGCATTTT.

The chain combines TRBV14 with TRBJ2-3; the D call may be TRBD1 or TRBD2 (6 bases each). V gave up 5 bases and J gave up 1 base, with 16 bases separating them. The CDR3 runs 16 residues. The germline gives CDR1 SGHDN, CDR2 FVKESK. Here the CDR3 DNA reads TGTGCCAGCAGCATACAGAGGGGGGATGGCACAGATACGCAGTATTTT. This gives the protein CASSIQRGDGTDTQYF.

This clonotype showed up just a few times. The chain carries TRBV5-1 and TRBJ1-4; TRBD1 matches at 7 bases. J lost 8 bases, V lost 4 bases, and 11 bases had no gene match. The CDR3 runs 15 residues. Germline values: CDR1 SGHRS, CDR2 YFSETQ. In DNA, the CDR3 is TGCGCCAGCAGCCTAACGCCCGGGACAGCGGAAAAACTGTTTTTT. Its protein product is CASSLTPGTAEKLFF.

This clonotype was seen only a few times. The chain couples TRBV4-1 to TRBJ2-3; 10 bases are a match to TRBD1. This CDR3 spans 18 amino acids. Germline CDR1 reads MGHRA; CDR2 reads YSYEKL. Unmatched junction bases numbered 14, after V lost 2 bases and J lost 6 bases. In DNA, the CDR3 is TGCGCCAGCAGCCAACGGGTAGAACGACAGGGGGCATCCGATACGCAGTATTTT. Amino acids: CASSQRVERQGASDTQYF.

The chain links TRBV18 to TRBJ2-5; TRBD1 or TRBD2 may be the D gene (5 bases each). This CDR3 has 15 amino acids. Germline V gives CDR1 KGHSH, CDR2 LQKENI. Deletions cut 3 bases from V and 0 bases from J, with 11 bases between. The CDR3 loop is CASSPGTKYQETQYF. In nucleotides, the CDR3 is TGTGCCAGCTCACCCGGGACCAAGTACCAAGAGACCCAGTACTTC.

This sequence joins TRBV3-1 and TRBJ1-2; no definite D call. Germline V gene lookup returns CDR1 LGHDT and CDR2 YNNKEL (reference sequence). V was pared by 0 bases and J by 5 bases, with 7 bases between. This CDR3 is built from 13 residues. This chain's CDR3 is CASSQDTYYGYTF. In DNA form, the CDR3 reads TGTGCCAGCAGCCAAGACACCTATTATGGCTACACCTTC.

The table lists this clonotype with a few counts. This chain joins TRBV6-4 and TRBJ2-1; no definite D call. Germline V gives CDR1 MRHNA, CDR2 SNTAGT. V was shortened by 6 bases and J by 9 bases, with 18 bases between the two germline ends. The CDR3 has 14 amino acids. In nucleotides, the CDR3 is TGTGCCAGCAGAAGCTCCCCGGGCTTCACTGAGCAGTTCTTC. Amino acids: CASRSSPGFTEQFF.